The present TCR beta chain was sequenced within a study of Ad26.COV2.S vaccination and SARS-CoV-2 variants (TCRdb year 2021). Concerning the study at large: Donors in the vaccine arm were drawn from COV1001, a multicentre, randomized, double-blind, placebo-controlled phase I-IIa trial testing Ad26.COV2.S in healthy adults. Participants in the trial were split at random into five groups of five each, receiving low-dose or high-dose Ad26.COV2.S once or twice, or else placebo on both occasions. Investigators remained blinded to trial group allocation during experiments and outcome assessment. A total of around 32 samples were included in the TCR-sequenced set, comprising around 19 Ad26.COV2.S vaccine recipients, 5 placebo recipients and 8 SARS-CoV-2 convalescent individuals. Ad26.COV2.S was given intramuscularly at 5x10^10 or 1x10^11 viral particles, as a single shot or as two shots 56 days apart. Sequencing of the TCRbeta repertoire served to evaluate the specificity and breadth of SARS-CoV-2-reactive T cell receptors following Ad26.COV2.S vaccination.

TCRbeta CDR3 regions were sequenced with the immunoSEQ Assay. After extraction, genomic DNA underwent amplification by bias-controlled multiplex PCR, followed by high-throughput sequencing. The published analysis was carried out like this. To quantify the absolute abundance of every unique TCRbeta CDR3 region, sequences were collapsed and filtered. Usable DNA was measured by amplifying reference genes present in all nucleated cells, and TCRbeta template counts were normalized to that usable DNA to estimate T cell fraction. Repertoire TCRs were annotated as SARS-CoV-2-specific when V gene, CDR3 amino acid sequence and J gene were exactly matched to a known reactive TCR set. The reference SARS-CoV-2 TCR set was derived from MIRA and filtered for enrichment in COVID-19-positive ImmuneCODE repertoires, a step that removed public or cross-reactive TCRs. Drawing on the MIRA antigens, annotated TCRs were analysed further at the level of specific ORF or position within ORF. Depth was the summed frequency of annotated unique rearrangements, while breadth was defined as annotated unique rearrangements over total unique productive rearrangements. Group comparisons of TCR breadth used two-sided Wilcoxon rank-sum tests. In its TCRdb copy, this immuneACCESS table keeps in-frame sequences only and misses some clones. Where compared with another copy, unresolved V genes explain less than half of these, and the others have no known cause. V and J calls plus clone size are reproduced from that table; the DNA served to infer D and trimming. In this sample the table shows over 300,000 clones, approximately 83% of which occur a single time. Of the sample, more than 7% is held by the ten largest clones.

V is cut by 1 base and J by 8 bases, and the space between the germline ends is 8 bases. There are 12 amino acids in the CDR3, from cysteine to phenylalanine inclusive. Left in the record is the CDR3 DNA by itself, 36 bases read in frame from the first base. Sequences MNHNS (CDR1) and SASEGT (CDR2) are obtained from the germline V gene. The treatment or condition label, as the study defines it: 15 to 20 received Ad26.COV2.S at low or high dose, single or two shots; about 5 received placebo; per-sample allocation not given. Repertoires of vaccine and placebo recipients were sequenced from samples collected on day 63 after the first injection. In Cohort 1b, about two dozen adults aged 18-55 years were enrolled at a single site in Boston, USA, between 29 July and 7 August 2020. As a vaccine, Ad26.COV2.S was a replication-incompetent adenovirus type 26 vector that expressed a prefusion-stabilized SARS-CoV-2 spike protein derived from the original Wuhan strain.

As to this clone: Its antigen is not yet known. No much larger clone is present one base from it, and per-base qualities are unavailable.

General study outcomes and caveats: Vaccine and placebo recipients had similar non-spike TCR breadth, a finding consistent with the vaccine containing only spike. The study was not powered for comparison of responses between vaccine doses or regimens. Substantial breadth of spike-specific CD8+ and CD4+ T cell responses was reported after vaccination. Compared with placebo recipients, Ad26.COV2.S recipients showed higher spike-specific TCR breadth (P = 0.0014). The authors noted that total T cell responses may have been underestimated by the TCR breadth and depth analyses.

The chain employs TRBV6-1 and TRBJ1-1; no D segment can be confidently identified. The receptor was isolated from a person between 18 and 60 years old who received the Ad26.COV2.S COVID-19 vaccine or a placebo. This material consisted of peripheral blood, taken in a trial of Ad26.COV2.S vaccine versus placebo. The nucleotide sequence is TGTGCCAGCAGTGAAGTTGGGTTGGAAGCTTTCTTT. It encodes CASSEVGLEAFF.